The 30 T cell receptor beta chains below were found in one sample sequenced in a study of T-cell memory formation after mild COVID-19. TCRdb reprocessed the 5' RACE reads with MiXCR, giving one entry per CDR3 protein. This table has under 200,000 distinct CDR3 sequences, about 9.9% appearing once. Input material: PBMCs or a T cell subset sorted from them (not recorded which). The receptors shown here come from a man aged 18 to 30 who had mild COVID-19 (a few samples of this study predate the infection). Cell type and time point are not known.

This clonotype was observed at least ten times. This sequence joins TRBV7-2 and TRBJ2-3, with D perhaps given as TRBD1 or TRBD2 (6 bases each). The germline V gene has CDR1 SGHTA and CDR2 FQGNSA. V lost 5 bases to trimming and J lost 7 bases, with 13 bases between them. There are 13 residues in the CDR3. CDR3 amino acids: CASSAPGANTQYF. CDR3 DNA: TGTGCCAGCAGCGCGCCGGGGGCGAATACGCAGTATTTT.

This clonotype was detected a few times. This rearrangement joins TRBV28 to TRBJ1-2; 9 bases fit TRBD1. Per germline, CDR1 MDHEN and CDR2 SYDVKM. This CDR3 has 14 amino acids. Trimming at V came to 7 bases and at J to 11 bases, leaving 14 bases not matched to a gene. The DNA for the CDR3 is TGTGCCAGCACAGTGCCCGGGACAGGGAAAGGATACACCTTC. Translated, it gives CASTVPGTGKGYTF.

This clonotype was recorded a few times. The V gene is TRBV5-1, the J gene TRBJ2-3, with TRBD2 matching 9 bases. V lost 4 bases, J lost 2 bases, and 8 bases stayed unmatched. In germline, CDR1 is SGHRS, CDR2 YFSETQ. The CDR3 sequence is 16 residues long. CDR3 coding DNA: TGCGCCAGCAGCAAAGACCTAGCGGGGACCACAGATACGCAGTATTTT. Translation gives CASSKDLAGTTDTQYF.

This clonotype has a handful of counts. The CDR3 sequence is CSAGHLRNYGYTF. The CDR3 DNA is TGCAGCGCCGGACACCTTCGGAACTATGGCTACACCTTC. The V gene is TRBV29-1, the J gene TRBJ1-2, with D perhaps matching TRBD1 (5 bases). This CDR3 has 13 residues. V was shortened by 7 bases and J by 2 bases, with 14 bases between the two germline ends. The germline gives CDR1 SQVTM, CDR2 ANQGSEA.

CDR3 sequence: CASTRTGIHEQYV. In nucleotides, the CDR3 is TGTGCCAGCACGAGAACAGGGATCCACGAGCAGTACGTC. V and J are TRBV18 and TRBJ2-7; possibly TRBD1 for D (6 bases). The CDR3 totals 13 residues. Between the trimmed V and J ends, which lost 8 bases and 5 bases, there was a span of 16 bases. CDR1 is KGHSH and CDR2 is LQKENI in the germline V gene.

This clonotype appeared many times. V gene TRBV20-1 combines with J gene TRBJ2-2; the match to TRBD2 covers 12 bases. J gave up 4 bases and V 1 base, and 7 bases lay outside the gene matches. This CDR3 has 17 amino acids. CDR1 DFQATT and CDR2 SNEGSKA come from the germline V gene (reference sequence). The CDR3 is CSARGPSGGAGTGELFF. CDR3 DNA: TGCAGTGCTAGAGGTCCTAGCGGGGGGGCCGGCACCGGGGAGCTGTTTTTT.

This clonotype came up a few times. The rearrangement uses TRBV28 and TRBJ2-2; 15 nucleotides align to TRBD2. Germline V CDR1 and CDR2: MDHEN, SYDVKM. V dropped 5 bases and J dropped 6; count of bases not matched to a gene: 13. The CDR3 is made up of 19 amino acids. Here the CDR3 reads CASSSLPGTSGGSAGELFF. Here the CDR3 DNA reads TGTGCCAGCAGTAGCCTCCCAGGGACTAGCGGGGGGAGCGCCGGGGAGCTGTTTTTT.

In DNA form, the CDR3 reads TGCGCCAGCAGCTTGTATGGTTATAGCAATCAGCCCCAGCATTTT. Translated, it gives CASSLYGYSNQPQHF. V and J are TRBV5-1 and TRBJ1-5, with no clear D. The CDR3 runs 15 residues. Germline CDR1 reads SGHRS; CDR2 reads YFSETQ. Deletions cut 1 base from V and 0 bases from J, with 8 bases between.

This clonotype occurred a few times. The chain employs TRBV4-3 and TRBJ2-3; possible D gene TRBD2, 5 bases. The germline V gene has CDR1 LGHNA and CDR2 YSLEER. The CDR3 totals 16 residues. Trimming stripped 0 bases from V and 2 bases from J, with 12 bases between. The CDR3 spells CASSQDLRGSTDTQYF. CDR3 nucleotides: TGCGCCAGCAGCCAAGATCTTAGAGGGTCCACAGATACGCAGTATTTT.

The chain uses TRBV9 and TRBJ2-5; a possible D gene is TRBD1 (7 bases). Germline CDR1 and CDR2: SGDLS and YYNGEE. This CDR3 is 14 amino acids long. V shed 3 bases and J shed 4 bases, with 13 bases lying between them. The DNA of the CDR3 is TGTGCCAGCAGCGCCCGACAGGGAGGAGAGACCCAGTACTTC. Translated: CASSARQGGETQYF.

This clonotype was detected only a few times. V gene TRBV6-5 combines with J gene TRBJ1-6; D gene unclear. This CDR3 is 11 amino acids long. V was pared by 6 bases and J by 10 bases, with 7 bases between. CDR1 is MNHEY, CDR2 SVGAGI, per germline. The CDR3 loop reads CASRAESPLHF. CDR3 coding DNA: TGTGCCAGCAGGGCTGAATCACCCCTCCACTTT.

This clonotype turned up a few times. The chain employs TRBV3-1 and TRBJ2-7; 7 bases are shared with TRBD2. Germline V gives CDR1 LGHDT, CDR2 YNNKEL (reference sequence). CDR3 size: 17 residues. V dropped 5 bases and J dropped 0; count of bases not matched to a gene: 13. The CDR3 loop is CASSVRAWRGSSYEQYF. In DNA, the CDR3 is TGTGCCAGCAGCGTAAGGGCGTGGCGGGGGAGCTCCTACGAGCAGTACTTC.

The chain couples TRBV7-2 to TRBJ1-5, with D perhaps matching TRBD1 (5 bases). The CDR3 is 15 amino acids. Germline V lookup: CDR1 SGHTA, CDR2 FQGNSA. Deletions cut 1 base from V and 11 bases from J, with 18 bases between. The CDR3, as DNA: TGTGCCAGCAGCTTAGTTCTGGGCCAGGGCTGGTCCCAGCATTTT. Protein: CASSLVLGQGWSQHF.

This clonotype was detected a few times. The chain is built from TRBV5-1 and TRBJ1-1; D call uncertain. Germline CDR1 is SGHRS and CDR2 is YFSETQ. The CDR3 sequence is 15 residues long. Trimming cost V 0 bases and J 0 bases, with 9 bases left between them. The CDR3 bases are TGCGCCAGCAGCTTGGTGGGATGGGTGAACACTGAAGCTTTCTTT. Protein: CASSLVGWVNTEAFF.

This clonotype was counted a few times. This sequence joins TRBV7-8 and TRBJ1-4; D is ambiguous. V lost 2 bases and J lost 0, with 7 bases in between. The germline V gene has CDR1 SGHVS and CDR2 FQNEAQ. The CDR3 has 15 residues. CDR3 DNA: TGTGCCAGCAGCTTAAGGGATACAACTAATGAAAAACTGTTTTTT. Protein: CASSLRDTTNEKLFF.

This clonotype has at least ten counts. V and J are TRBV6-2 or TRBV6-3 and TRBJ1-1; 8 positions agree with TRBD1. V dropped 7 bases and J dropped 6; count of bases not matched to a gene: 4. The CDR3 contains 12 residues. Germline V gives CDR1 MNHEY, CDR2 SVGEGT. The chain's CDR3 is CASTEDRAEAFF. The CDR3 DNA sequence: TGTGCCAGCACCGAGGACAGGGCTGAAGCTTTCTTT.

This clonotype came up many times. The J gene is TRBJ1-2, the V gene TRBV20-1; TRBD1 agrees at 8 bases. The CDR3 is 12 amino acids. In germline, CDR1 is DFQATT, CDR2 SNEGSKA (reference sequence). V lost 4 bases and J lost 5; bases outside the gene matches: 3. The CDR3 bases are TGCAGTGCTAAGGACAGGGCATATGGCTACACCTTC. Its translation: CSAKDRAYGYTF.

This clonotype was found many times. The chain combines TRBV7-2 with TRBJ2-6; D ambiguous. Germline-derived CDR1 and CDR2 are SGHTA and FQGNSA. The V gene lost 11 bases and the J gene lost 4 bases, with 18 bases spanning the gap. The CDR3 has 15 residues. CDR3 sequence reads: CAGSDGPPGANVLTF. The CDR3 bases are TGTGCCGGGTCAGACGGACCCCCCGGGGCCAACGTCCTGACTTTC.

The rearrangement joins TRBV3-1 to TRBJ1-4, with D uncertain. Trimming removed 5 bases at V and 10 bases at J, with 8 bases between. This CDR3 has 11 residues. Germline V gene data show CDR1 as LGHDT and CDR2 as YNNKEL (reference sequence). The CDR3 sequence: CASSNSGKLFF. Here the CDR3 DNA reads TGTGCCAGCAGCAACAGCGGAAAACTGTTTTTT.

V usage is TRBV12-3 or TRBV12-4 and J usage is TRBJ2-7; 8 bases agree with TRBD1. The ends lost 5 bases at V and 5 bases at J; junction bases unmatched: 5. The CDR3 totals 13 residues. The CDR3 nucleotides are TGTGCCAGCAGTCCTGGACAGGGTGACGAGCAGTACTTC. Translated, it gives CASSPGQGDEQYF.

CDR3 in amino acids: CSAPSGGGYGGETQYF. CDR3 DNA sequence: TGCAGTGCCCCGTCAGGCGGGGGATATGGTGGAGAGACCCAGTACTTC. The chain recombines TRBV20-1 with TRBJ2-5; 7 nucleotides line up with TRBD2. The J segment lost 4 bases and the V segment lost 6 bases, leaving 17 bases of the junction unmatched. CDR1 DFQATT and CDR2 SNEGSKA come from the germline V gene (reference sequence). This CDR3 spans 16 amino acids.

This sequence joins TRBV12-3 or TRBV12-4 and TRBJ2-3; 10 bases match TRBD2. The CDR3 is 16 amino acids. V shed 4 bases and J 2 bases; nucleotides not matched to a gene: 6. The CDR3 spells CASSSAGLADTDTQYF. For the CDR3, the DNA is TGTGCCAGCAGTTCCGCCGGACTAGCGGACACAGATACGCAGTATTTT.

The CDR3 nucleotides are TGTGCCAGCAGCTTATCCTTCACAGATACGCAGTATTTT. Translation gives CASSLSFTDTQYF. The rearrangement joins TRBV7-9 to TRBJ2-3, with D uncertain. This CDR3 is 13 amino acids long. The ends were cut back, 2 bases at V and 2 bases at J, with 5 bases in the middle. The germline gives CDR1 SEHNR, CDR2 FQNEAQ (reference sequence).

This clonotype appeared a few times. The gene calls are TRBV20-1 and TRBJ2-3; D call uncertain. V was shortened by 7 bases and J by 0 bases, with 11 bases between the two germline ends. Germline CDR1 reads DFQATT; CDR2 reads SNEGSKA (reference sequence). The CDR3 spans 13 residues. The CDR3 region is CSVAYPSTDTQYF. The DNA of the CDR3 is TGCAGTGTGGCATACCCTAGCACAGATACGCAGTATTTT.

This clonotype was detected a few times. The chain joins TRBV6-1 to TRBJ2-2; D is unresolved. In germline, CDR1 is MNHNS, CDR2 SASEGT. V lost 5 bases and J lost 0, with 10 bases in between. CDR3 size: 15 residues. CDR3: CASSLPHTNTGELFF. The CDR3 nucleotides are TGTGCCAGCAGTCTCCCTCACACGAACACCGGGGAGCTGTTTTTT.

At least ten counts were recorded for this clonotype. CDR3 in DNA: TGTGCCAGCAGTTTACCGGGGGGGAATCAGCCCCAGCATTTT. Translating gives CASSLPGGNQPQHF. This chain links TRBV12-3 or TRBV12-4 with TRBJ1-5; tentative D call: TRBD1 (5 bases). Trimming left V 2 bases short and J 4 bases short, with 9 bases between. The CDR3 loop spans 14 amino acids.

The chain is built from TRBV7-6 and TRBJ2-2; D possibly corresponds to TRBD1 (5 bases). Germline loops: CDR1 SGHVS, CDR2 FNYEAQ. The V end was cut by 2 bases, the J end by 2 bases, with 15 bases between. This CDR3 has 17 amino acids. CDR3 region: CASSLYLGPVNTGELFF. CDR3 nucleotide sequence: TGTGCCAGCAGCTTATATTTGGGGCCAGTAAACACCGGGGAGCTGTTTTTT.

This clonotype was seen a few times. The CDR3 nucleotides are TGTGCCAGCAGCCGAGCCGACCGCAACTATGGCTACACCTTC. Translation gives CASSRADRNYGYTF. V and J are TRBV25-1 and TRBJ1-2; D remains ambiguous. This CDR3 is built from 14 residues. Trimming took off 6 bases at V and 2 bases at J, with 13 bases between the two ends. Germline lookup yields CDR1 MGHDK and CDR2 SYGVNS.

This clonotype was seen a handful of times. This sequence joins TRBV12-3 or TRBV12-4 and TRBJ2-1; TRBD2 aligns across 7 bases. V shed 3 bases, J shed 5 bases, and the junction held 10 bases outside the gene matches. CDR3 length: 16 amino acids. As DNA, the CDR3 is TGTGCCAGCAGTTTCCAGGGCCTAGCGGTCCACAATGAGCAGTTCTTC. Its protein product is CASSFQGLAVHNEQFF.

V and J are TRBV7-9 and TRBJ1-1; D may be TRBD1 (6 bases). V was cut by 2 bases and J by 8 bases, with 21 bases left in between. Germline V gives CDR1 SEHNR, CDR2 FQNEAQ (reference sequence). The CDR3 is 16 amino acids. The CDR3 spells CASSLYPQGRAGEAFF. CDR3 bases: TGTGCCAGCAGCTTATATCCGCAGGGGCGCGCCGGGGAAGCTTTCTTT.